Following are 14 T cell receptor beta chains from one sample sequenced in a study of T cells after yellow fever vaccination. TCRdb itself ran the 5' RACE reads through MiXCR, one entry per CDR3 protein. The repertoire holds 45,000 to 75,000 distinct CDR3 sequences, approximately 5.5% seen once, with roughly a third in the top ten. The sequencing used PBMCs, either bulk or a sorted T-cell subset (CD4+, CD8+, memory, or dextramer-sorted; not recorded which), collected on the day of the yellow fever booster vaccination. The receptors derive from a man between 18 and 29 years old who received the YFV17D yellow fever vaccine.

The sample holds many counts of this clonotype. The chain has TRBV18 and TRBJ1-2, with TRBD1 identical over 8 bases. CDR3 length equals 15 residues. V lost 2 bases, J lost 7 bases, and 9 bases stayed unmatched. The germline gives CDR1 KGHSH, CDR2 LQKENI. CDR3 coding DNA: TGTGCCAGCTCACCAGAGGACAGGGCCTTTGGTGGCTACACCTTC. Translated: CASSPEDRAFGGYTF.

This clonotype was counted at least ten times. The chain employs TRBV10-1 and TRBJ1-1; D not resolved. The CDR3 length is 13 residues. Germline V gene lookup returns CDR1 WNHNN and CDR2 SYGVQD (reference sequence). Between the trimmed V and J ends, which lost 6 bases and 0 bases, there was a span of 8 bases. CDR3 region: CASRDSMNTEAFF. CDR3 in DNA: TGCGCCAGCAGGGATTCCATGAACACTGAAGCTTTCTTT.

This clonotype was seen repeatedly, ten times or more. The rearrangement links TRBV20-1 to TRBJ2-7, with 7 positions matching TRBD2. The V and J ends lost 5 bases and 4 bases, in that order; junction bases with no gene match: 11. This CDR3 spans 14 amino acids. The germline CDR1 and CDR2 sequences are DFQATT and SNEGSKA (reference sequence). The CDR3 bases are TGCAGTGCTCGGTGGGAGGGACGGCCATACGAGCAGTACTTC. It is translated as CSARWEGRPYEQYF.

This clonotype was counted at least ten times. This chain joins TRBV27 and TRBJ2-2; D remains unclear. The germline V gene encodes CDR1 MNHEY and CDR2 SMNVEV (reference sequence). CDR3 length: 12 residues. Deletions cut 2 bases from V and 6 bases from J, with 4 bases between. CDR3 region: CASSLLPGELFF. The DNA for the CDR3 is TGTGCCAGCAGTTTACTTCCCGGGGAGCTGTTTTTT.

This clonotype was picked up many times. This sequence joins TRBV7-9 and TRBJ1-1, with 7 bases matching TRBD1. Germline assignment: CDR1 SEHNR and CDR2 FQNEAQ (reference sequence). The CDR3 has 13 residues. V shed 6 bases, J shed 4 bases, and the junction held 5 bases outside the gene matches. The CDR3 bases are TGTGCCAGCAGTCTACAGGGGAGCACTGAAGCTTTCTTT. Residues: CASSLQGSTEAFF. Together with reference TRBV7-9 and TRBJ1-1, the CDR3 gives the full variable domain: DTGVSQNPRHKITKRGQNVTFRCDPISEHNRLYWYRQTLGQGPEFLTYFQNEAQLEKSRLLSDRFSAERPKGSFSTLEIQRTEQGDSAMYLCASSLQGSTEAFFGQGTRLTVV.

This chain joins TRBV7-8 and TRBJ1-5; unclear D gene. Trimming took off 5 bases at V and 6 bases at J, with 8 bases between the two ends. Germline CDR1 SGHVS, CDR2 FQNEAQ. This CDR3 has 12 residues. The CDR3 sequence is CASSQLLQPQHF. CDR3 nucleotides: TGTGCCAGCAGCCAGCTTCTTCAGCCCCAGCATTTT.

This clonotype appeared a few times. V and J are TRBV7-2 and TRBJ2-1; D not resolved. V lost 8 bases, J lost 1 base, and 15 bases lay in between. This CDR3 has 15 amino acids. CDR1 is SGHTA, CDR2 FQGNSA, per germline. CDR3 in DNA: TGTGCCAGCCTGTTGCCCCGCAGATCCTACAATGAGCAGTTCTTC. Protein: CASLLPRRSYNEQFF.

In this sample, this clonotype turned up a few times. CDR3 residues: CATSDYTRGGPTQYF. For the CDR3, the DNA is TGTGCCACCAGTGACTACACTAGAGGCGGCCCTACGCAGTATTTT. V usage is TRBV24-1 and J usage is TRBJ2-3, with D tentatively TRBD2 (5 bases). This CDR3 comprises 15 residues. Germline lookup yields CDR1 KGHDR and CDR2 SFDVKD. Trimming left V 4 bases short and J 8 bases short, with 18 bases between.

The genes are TRBV7-9 and TRBJ2-7; D unresolved. The CDR3 spans 11 residues. Germline lookup yields CDR1 SEHNR and CDR2 FQNEAQ (reference sequence). The CDR3: CASSSNYAQYV. CDR3 in DNA: TGTGCCAGCAGCTCCAACTACGCGCAGTACGTC.

This clonotype was picked up many times. The chain carries TRBV20-1 and TRBJ2-4; 9 bases agree with TRBD2. Losses at the gene ends were 5 bases for V and 7 bases for J; bases not matched to a gene: 6. The germline CDR1 and CDR2 sequences are DFQATT and SNEGSKA (reference sequence). This CDR3 spans 13 amino acids. The CDR3 spells CSAGGLAGNIQYF. CDR3 nucleotide sequence: TGCAGTGCTGGGGGACTAGCCGGGAACATTCAGTACTTC.

V gene TRBV6-5 combines with J gene TRBJ2-1; no reliable D call. The CDR3 extends over 11 amino acids. Trimming cost V 8 bases and J 6 bases, with 8 bases left between them. Per the germline V gene, CDR1 is MNHEY and CDR2 is SVGAGI. CDR3 in DNA: TGTGCCAGCGGGGATGGCAATGAGCAGTTCTTC. It is translated as CASGDGNEQFF.

This clonotype was counted many times. This chain joins TRBV7-3 and TRBJ1-1; D unresolved. Germline V lookup: CDR1 SGHTA, CDR2 FQGTGA. The CDR3 contains 14 residues. Trimming took off 6 bases at V and 8 bases at J, with 19 bases between the two ends. CDR3 amino acids: CASSPTDGPREAFF. The CDR3 nucleotides are TGTGCCAGCAGTCCCACGGACGGCCCTAGGGAAGCTTTCTTT.

This clonotype was observed a few times. The J gene is TRBJ2-2, the V gene TRBV14; a weak D match, TRBD1 (6 bases). Looked up from germline, CDR1 is SGHDN and CDR2 is FVKESK. The CDR3 consists of 17 residues. V was trimmed by 6 bases and J by 1 base, leaving 18 bases between them. The CDR3, as DNA: TGTGCCAGCAGGCATGGATCAGGGGCCCGGAACACCGGGGAGCTGTTTTTT. It yields the protein CASRHGSGARNTGELFF.

This clonotype was counted at least ten times. V and J are TRBV14 and TRBJ1-2; D perhaps matches TRBD1 (5 bases). Germline assignment: CDR1 SGHDN and CDR2 FVKESK. The V gene lost 5 bases and the J gene lost 5 bases, with 12 bases spanning the gap. The CDR3 extends over 13 amino acids. This chain's CDR3 is CASSSSGPYGYTF. In nucleotides, the CDR3 is TGTGCCAGCAGCTCGTCGGGACCGTATGGCTACACCTTC.